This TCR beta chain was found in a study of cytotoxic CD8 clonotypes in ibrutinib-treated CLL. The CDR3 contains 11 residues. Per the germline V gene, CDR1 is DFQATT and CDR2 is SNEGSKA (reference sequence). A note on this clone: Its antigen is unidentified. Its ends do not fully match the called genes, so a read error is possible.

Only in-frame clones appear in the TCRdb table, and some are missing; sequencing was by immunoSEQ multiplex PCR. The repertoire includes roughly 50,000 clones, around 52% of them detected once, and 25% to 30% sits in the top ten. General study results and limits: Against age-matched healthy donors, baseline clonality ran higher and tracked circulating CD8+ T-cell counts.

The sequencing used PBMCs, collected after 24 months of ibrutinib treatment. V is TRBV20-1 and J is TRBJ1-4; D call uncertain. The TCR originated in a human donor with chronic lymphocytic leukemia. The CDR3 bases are TGCAGTGCTAGAGATCCCCCCTCTCTTGTTTTT. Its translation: CSARDPPSLVF.